This T cell receptor beta chain was sequenced during a study of blood T cell repertoires in COVID-19. Overall study context: COVID-19 samples collected from the United States, Italy and Spain covered acute and convalescent phases. T cells, B-cell-depleted T cells, or PBMCs provided the cDNA or gDNA that served as material.

As originally analysed: Amplification with reference gene primers provided the estimates of nucleated cell counts. TCRdb keeps only in-frame clones here, not all; method: immunoSEQ multiplex PCR. The DNA gave D and trimming, while V, J and clone size come from that table. This table holds over 25,000 clones, about nine tenths found once. This clonotype originated in a human donor with active COVID-19. The donor label of this sample is uncertain. What was sequenced was peripheral blood.

The CDR3 is CAISGADSGNTIYF. The DNA for the CDR3 is TGTGCCATCAGTGGGGCAGACTCTGGAAACACCATATATTTT. The chain joins TRBV10-3 to TRBJ1-3; D is unclear. The length of the CDR3 is 14 residues. Germline V gives CDR1 ENHRY, CDR2 SYGVKD. Between the trimmed V and J ends, which lost 4 bases and 0 bases, there was a span of 7 bases.